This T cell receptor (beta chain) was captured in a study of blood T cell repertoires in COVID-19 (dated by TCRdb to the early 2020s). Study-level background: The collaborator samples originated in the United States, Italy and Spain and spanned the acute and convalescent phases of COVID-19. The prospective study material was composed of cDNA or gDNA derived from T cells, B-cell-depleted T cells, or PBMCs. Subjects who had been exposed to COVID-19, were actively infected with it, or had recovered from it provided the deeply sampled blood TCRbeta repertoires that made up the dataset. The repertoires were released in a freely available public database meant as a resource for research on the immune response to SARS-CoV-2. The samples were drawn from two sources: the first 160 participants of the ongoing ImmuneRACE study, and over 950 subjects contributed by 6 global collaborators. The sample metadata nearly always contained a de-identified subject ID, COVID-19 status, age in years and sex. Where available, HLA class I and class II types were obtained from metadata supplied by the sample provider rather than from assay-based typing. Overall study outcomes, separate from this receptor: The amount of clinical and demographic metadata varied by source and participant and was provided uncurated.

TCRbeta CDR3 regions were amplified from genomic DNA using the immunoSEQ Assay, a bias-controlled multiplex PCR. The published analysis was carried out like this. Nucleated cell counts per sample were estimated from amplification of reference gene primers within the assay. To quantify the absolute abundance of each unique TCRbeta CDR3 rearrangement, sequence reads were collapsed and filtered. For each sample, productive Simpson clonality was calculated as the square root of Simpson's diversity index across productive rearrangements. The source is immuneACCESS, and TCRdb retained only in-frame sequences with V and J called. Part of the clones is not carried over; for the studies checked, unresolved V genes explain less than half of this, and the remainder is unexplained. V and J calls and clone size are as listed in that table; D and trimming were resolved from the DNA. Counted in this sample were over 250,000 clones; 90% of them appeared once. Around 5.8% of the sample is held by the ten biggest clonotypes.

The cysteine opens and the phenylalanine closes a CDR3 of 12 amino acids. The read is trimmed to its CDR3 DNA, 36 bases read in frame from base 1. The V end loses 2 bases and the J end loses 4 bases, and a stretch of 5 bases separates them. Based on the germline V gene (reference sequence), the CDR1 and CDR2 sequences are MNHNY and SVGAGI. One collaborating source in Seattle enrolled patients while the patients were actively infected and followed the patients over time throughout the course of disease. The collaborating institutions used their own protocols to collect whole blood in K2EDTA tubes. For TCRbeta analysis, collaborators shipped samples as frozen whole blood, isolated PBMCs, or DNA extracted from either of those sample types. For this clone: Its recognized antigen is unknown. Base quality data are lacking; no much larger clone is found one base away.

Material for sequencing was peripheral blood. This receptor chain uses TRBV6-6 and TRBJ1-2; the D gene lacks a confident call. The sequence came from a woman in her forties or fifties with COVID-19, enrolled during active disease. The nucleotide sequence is TGTGCCAGCAGTTACCTTTTCTATGGCTACACCTTC. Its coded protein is CASSYLFYGYTF.